A single sample is the source of the 18 T cell receptor beta chains below, sequenced in a study of blood T cell repertoires in COVID-19. Clones were sequenced by immunoSEQ multiplex PCR, and TCRdb holds only the in-frame ones, with some missing. Of under 300,000 clones in the sample, roughly 88% were seen once. The sequenced sample consisted of peripheral blood. These receptors originate from a woman aged 40 to 50 who had recovered from COVID-19.

The gene calls are TRBV12-3 or TRBV12-4 and TRBJ2-7, with D tentatively TRBD2 (5 bases). V lost 1 base and J lost 3, with 7 bases in between. The CDR3 is 13 amino acids. The CDR3 nucleotides read TGTGCCAGCAGTTTAGTTCGGGGCTACGAGCAGTACTTC. Its protein product is CASSLVRGYEQYF.

This sequence joins TRBV27 and TRBJ2-7; a weak D match, TRBD1 (6 bases). Between the trimmed V and J ends, which lost 4 bases and 2 bases, there was a span of 12 bases. This CDR3 has 14 amino acids. Germline CDR1 MNHEY, CDR2 SMNVEV (reference sequence). Here the CDR3 reads CASSSRTATYEQYF. The DNA of the CDR3 is TGTGCCAGCAGTTCCAGGACAGCCACCTACGAGCAGTACTTC.

The chain employs TRBV27 and TRBJ1-2, with a possible D match to TRBD1 (6 bases). Trimming removed 5 bases at V and 4 bases at J, with 17 bases between. The CDR3 has 15 amino acids. Germline values: CDR1 MNHEY, CDR2 SMNVEV (reference sequence). DNA of the CDR3: TGTGCCAGCAGTCCTGAGGGGGGGCTGGGCTATGGCTACACCTTC. Translated, it gives CASSPEGGLGYGYTF.

The V gene is TRBV30, the J gene TRBJ2-1; D not resolved. Trimming removed 0 bases from V and 8 bases from J, with 8 bases in between. The germline gives CDR1 GTSNPN, CDR2 SVGIG (reference sequence). The CDR3 consists of 12 residues. CDR3 residues: CAWSVNEYEQFF. Written as DNA, the CDR3 is TGTGCCTGGAGTGTGAATGAGTATGAGCAGTTCTTC.

The V and J genes are TRBV3-1 (or the pseudogene TRBV3-2) and TRBJ2-1; 12 bases are a match to TRBD2. The J segment lost 2 bases and the V segment lost 5 bases, leaving 7 bases of the junction unmatched. CDR3 size: 17 residues. Germline V lookup: CDR1 LGHDT, CDR2 YNNKEL (reference sequence). The CDR3 loop reads CASSSQTSGGPYNEQFF. DNA for the CDR3: TGTGCCAGCAGCTCACAGACTAGCGGGGGTCCCTACAATGAGCAGTTCTTC.

Regarding this clone: The identical CDR3 is also encoded by other nucleotide sequences in the sample. This chain connects TRBV6-2 or TRBV6-3 to TRBJ2-2; D remains unclear. Germline CDR1 reads MNHEY; CDR2 reads SVGEGT. Deletions cut 2 bases from V and 4 bases from J, with 8 bases between. This CDR3 region has 14 residues. The CDR3 DNA follows: TGTGCCAGCAGTTACCGAGGAAGCACCGGGGAGCTGTTTTTT. Translating gives CASSYRGSTGELFF.

This clone was observed a single time. The J gene is TRBJ2-5, the V gene TRBV2; 7 bases are a match to TRBD1. This CDR3 has 14 amino acids. V shed 6 bases and J 2 bases; nucleotides not matched to a gene: 6. Germline V gene lookup returns CDR1 SNHLY and CDR2 FYNNEI. The CDR3 nucleotides are TGTGCCAGCAGATCCGGGACAGAACAAGAGACCCAGTACTTC. Its protein product is CASRSGTEQETQYF.

The sample holds one count of this clone. This chain connects TRBV28 to TRBJ1-6, with D perhaps matching TRBD1 (5 bases). Trimming took off 4 bases at V and 8 bases at J, with 15 bases between the two ends. The CDR3 totals 15 residues. Germline CDR1 MDHEN, CDR2 SYDVKM. CDR3 DNA sequence: TGTGCCAGCAGTTCCGGACACGGGGGTTATTCACCCCTCCACTTT. This gives the protein CASSSGHGGYSPLHF.

This clone has only one observation. The chain has TRBV6-2 or TRBV6-3 and TRBJ1-5; tentatively, D is TRBD1 (6 bases). V lost 0 bases and J lost 3, with 15 bases in between. This CDR3 spans 17 amino acids. CDR1 MNHEY and CDR2 SVGEGT come from the germline V gene. In DNA, the CDR3 is TGTGCCAGCAGTTACTCGACAGGACTGATGAACAATCAGCCCCAGCATTTT. Its protein is CASSYSTGLMNNQPQHF.

The chain carries TRBV3-1 (or the pseudogene TRBV3-2) and TRBJ2-5, with 9 bases that match TRBD2. Germline lookup yields CDR1 LGHDT and CDR2 YNNKEL (reference sequence). V trimming: 0 bases; J trimming: 5 bases; junction bases outside the gene matches: 13. CDR3 size: 18 residues. The DNA for the CDR3 is TGTGCCAGCAGCCAAGATACCCGGCAGGCGGGGGGGCTGGAGACCCAGTACTTC. This sequence encodes CASSQDTRQAGGLETQYF.

This clone has just one count. V usage is TRBV28 and J usage is TRBJ2-1; the D gene is possibly TRBD1 (6 bases). This CDR3 spans 13 amino acids. Germline lookup yields CDR1 MDHEN and CDR2 SYDVKM. The V end lost 4 bases, the J end lost 5 bases, and 9 bases lay between the germline ends. The CDR3 DNA follows: TGTGCCAGCAGTTCTGGACAGCACAATGAGCAGTTCTTC. Translating it yields CASSSGQHNEQFF.

The chain carries TRBV7-2 and TRBJ1-1; D gene unclear. V lost 0 bases and J lost 8, with 7 bases in between. This CDR3 has 12 amino acids. Looked up from germline, CDR1 is SGHTA and CDR2 is FQGNSA. As DNA, the CDR3 is TGTGCCAGCAGCTTAGCCCAGATGGAAGCTTTCTTT. Translating it yields CASSLAQMEAFF.

V and J are TRBV3-1 (or the pseudogene TRBV3-2) and TRBJ1-1; 9 bases map to TRBD1. The CDR3 spans 12 residues. V trimming: 6 bases; J trimming: 8 bases; junction bases outside the gene matches: 4. In germline, CDR1 is LGHDT, CDR2 YNNKEL (reference sequence). CDR3 nucleotides: TGTGCCAGCAGAGAAACAGGGGGCGAAGCTTTCTTT. Its translation: CASRETGGEAFF.

The chain carries TRBV23-1 and TRBJ1-1, with 8 bases fitting TRBD1. TRBV23-1 is an ORF for which the function is uncertain. Trimming cost V 2 bases and J 6 bases; bases outside gene matches: 17. The length of the CDR3 is 18 residues. As DNA, the CDR3 is TGCGCCAGCAGTCAACCATCGGCCGTACTACAGGGGGGATCTGAAGCTTTCTTT. It encodes CASSQPSAVLQGGSEAFF.

The chain carries TRBV4-1 and TRBJ1-5; D perhaps matches TRBD1 (5 bases). CDR3 length: 17 residues. The V end was cut by 0 bases, the J end by 4 bases, with 16 bases between. Germline V lookup: CDR1 MGHRA, CDR2 YSYEKL. The chain's CDR3 is CASSQDFLGLGNQPQHF. The CDR3 DNA sequence: TGCGCCAGCAGCCAAGATTTCCTGGGGCTTGGGAATCAGCCCCAGCATTTT.

This chain links TRBV9 with TRBJ2-4; D is possibly TRBD2 (5 bases). This CDR3 is 14 amino acids long. The V end lost 0 bases, the J end lost 8 bases, and 12 bases lay between the germline ends. The V gene's germline CDR1 is SGDLS and CDR2 YYNGEE. Here the CDR3 reads CASSVDGGWDIQYF. DNA for the CDR3: TGTGCCAGCAGCGTAGATGGCGGGTGGGACATTCAGTACTTC.

This clone was found a few times. This rearrangement joins TRBV2 to TRBJ1-6, with D possibly being TRBD1 (6 bases). Germline CDR1 is SNHLY and CDR2 is FYNNEI. There are 16 residues in the CDR3. V was pared by 3 bases and J by 7 bases, with 16 bases between. DNA of the CDR3: TGTGCCAGCAGTGAGCAGGGGATTAAGGCCAATTCACCCCTCCACTTT. Amino acids: CASSEQGIKANSPLHF.

The rearrangement links TRBV28 to TRBJ2-7; D is perhaps TRBD2 (6 bases). CDR3 length equals 13 residues. Germline V gene data show CDR1 as MDHEN and CDR2 as SYDVKM. The V and J ends lost 11 bases and 2 bases respectively, with 16 bases between them. The CDR3: CAQQGGGTYEQYF. The CDR3 nucleotides are TGTGCCCAGCAAGGTGGGGGGACCTACGAGCAGTACTTC.